One T cell receptor (beta chain) is described in this entry. Its antigen is still unknown. No base qualities exist here, and no much larger clone lies one base off it. These data are taken from a study of response to subunit inactivated influenza vaccine (dated by TCRdb to the late 2010s). Regarding the research as a whole: Deep quantitative profiling of the T cell receptor repertoire was used in the study to follow responses to a trivalent subunit inactivated influenza vaccine. On the study overall, not on this receptor specifically: According to the authors, only a limited number of new T cells may be recruited by each seasonal influenza vaccination.

Library preparation was by RT-PCR. The sequencing machine was an Illumina HiSeq 2500. Using fastp trimming at Q25 and MiXCR clonotype assembly, TCRdb reanalyzed the public sequencing data and kept in-frame beta chains. Each CDR3 protein appears once, grouped with its most common genes and DNA. The sample contains 600,000 to 850,000 distinct CDR3 sequences, approximately 15% of them found a single time. The ten largest clones capture about 7.6% of the sample. Sequences LNHNV (CDR1) and YYDKDF (CDR2) are obtained from the germline V gene (reference sequence). From the cysteine through the phenylalanine, the CDR3 covers 19 amino acids. Only the CDR3 DNA stays, 57 bases, in frame from base 1. V is clipped by 5 bases and J by 0 bases, and the sequence between their germline boundaries is 26 bases long.

This clonotype was sampled from a middle-aged man who received an inactivated influenza vaccine. Donor details come from another sample of the same person, matched by shared clones. This receptor chain uses TRBV15 and TRBJ2-7; the D gene remains uncertain. The source material was PBMCs from blood, sampled 14 to 15 days before vaccination. The DNA sequence follows: TGTGCCACCAGCCCCCTCCGGGTAGAGTTTTCTGGTTACTCCTACGAGCAGTACTTC. Its protein is CATSPLRVEFSGYSYEQYF.